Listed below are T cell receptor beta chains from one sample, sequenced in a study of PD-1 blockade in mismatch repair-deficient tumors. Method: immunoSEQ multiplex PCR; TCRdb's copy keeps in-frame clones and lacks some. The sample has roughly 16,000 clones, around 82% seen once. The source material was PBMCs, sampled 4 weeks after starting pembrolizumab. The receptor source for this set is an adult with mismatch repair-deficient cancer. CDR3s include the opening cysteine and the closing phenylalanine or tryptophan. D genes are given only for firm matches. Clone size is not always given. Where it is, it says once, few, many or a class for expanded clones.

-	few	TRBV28	CASSFSGTPYEQYF
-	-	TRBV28	CATRNSNQPQHF
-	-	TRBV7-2	CASSPVVGSLEGTQYF
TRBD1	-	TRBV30	CAWRQTGGNQPQHF
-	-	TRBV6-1	CASSLEGGVNTEAFF
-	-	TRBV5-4	CASSPGGGLYNEQFF
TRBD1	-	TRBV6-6	CASIGGTGRSEQYF
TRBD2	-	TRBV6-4	CASSDLGLADSSYEQYF
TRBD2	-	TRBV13	CASSTGLGYEQYF
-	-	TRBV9	CASSVGGSQRGNEQFF
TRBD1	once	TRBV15	CATSRAQGAGEAFF
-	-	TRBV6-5	CASTPGVSTNEKLFF
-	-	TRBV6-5	CASSYADSYEQYF
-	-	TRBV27	CASSLYGGGSGEQFF
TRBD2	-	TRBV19	CASSPLAGGIIHEQYF
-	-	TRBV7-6	CASSLDGGREKLFF
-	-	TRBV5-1	CASSLDTGDTQYF
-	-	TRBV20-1	CSAYSYEQYF
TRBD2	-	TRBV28	CASRRGTSGSNGEQFF
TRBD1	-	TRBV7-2	CASSLGDRGVRYEQFF
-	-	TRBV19	CASSIRILSGSGNTIYF
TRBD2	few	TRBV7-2	CASSLVAGGRSDNEQFF
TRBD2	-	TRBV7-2	CASSFTSGSYNEQFF
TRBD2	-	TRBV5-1	CASSYETSGSEQYF
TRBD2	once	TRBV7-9	CASSLVAGGTTDTQYF
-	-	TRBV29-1	CSVEMGPAWTEAFF
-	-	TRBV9	CASSVVGTVNTEAFF
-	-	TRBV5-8	CASSGGLNEKLFF
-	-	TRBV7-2	CASSLVSENYGYTF
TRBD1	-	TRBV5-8	CASSSSHQGAGGYTF
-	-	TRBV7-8	CASSLANLRGNTEAFF
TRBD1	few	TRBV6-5	CASKRVKGGEQYF
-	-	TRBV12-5	CASRGAGEAFF
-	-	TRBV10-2	CASSDRSYNEQFF
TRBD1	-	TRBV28	CASNIPGQVYSYTF
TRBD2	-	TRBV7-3	CASSRVAGLEEQFF
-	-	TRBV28	CASSSPTETQYF
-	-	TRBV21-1	CASSTKTNPAGSYEQYF
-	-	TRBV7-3	CASSSYTGEQYF
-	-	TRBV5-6	CASSLNSEYQLWPGYGYTF
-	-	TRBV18	CASSSTGQETQYF
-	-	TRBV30	CAWSDNSGNTIYF
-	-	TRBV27	CASSPRDFNGNEQFF
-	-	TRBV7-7	CASSAHRVDTQYF
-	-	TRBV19	CASSPFDRSDYEQYF
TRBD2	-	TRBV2	CASSGLAGALSGANVLTF
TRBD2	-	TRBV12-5	CASGLDPQPSGNYEQYF
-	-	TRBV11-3	CASSPGGPDTGELFF